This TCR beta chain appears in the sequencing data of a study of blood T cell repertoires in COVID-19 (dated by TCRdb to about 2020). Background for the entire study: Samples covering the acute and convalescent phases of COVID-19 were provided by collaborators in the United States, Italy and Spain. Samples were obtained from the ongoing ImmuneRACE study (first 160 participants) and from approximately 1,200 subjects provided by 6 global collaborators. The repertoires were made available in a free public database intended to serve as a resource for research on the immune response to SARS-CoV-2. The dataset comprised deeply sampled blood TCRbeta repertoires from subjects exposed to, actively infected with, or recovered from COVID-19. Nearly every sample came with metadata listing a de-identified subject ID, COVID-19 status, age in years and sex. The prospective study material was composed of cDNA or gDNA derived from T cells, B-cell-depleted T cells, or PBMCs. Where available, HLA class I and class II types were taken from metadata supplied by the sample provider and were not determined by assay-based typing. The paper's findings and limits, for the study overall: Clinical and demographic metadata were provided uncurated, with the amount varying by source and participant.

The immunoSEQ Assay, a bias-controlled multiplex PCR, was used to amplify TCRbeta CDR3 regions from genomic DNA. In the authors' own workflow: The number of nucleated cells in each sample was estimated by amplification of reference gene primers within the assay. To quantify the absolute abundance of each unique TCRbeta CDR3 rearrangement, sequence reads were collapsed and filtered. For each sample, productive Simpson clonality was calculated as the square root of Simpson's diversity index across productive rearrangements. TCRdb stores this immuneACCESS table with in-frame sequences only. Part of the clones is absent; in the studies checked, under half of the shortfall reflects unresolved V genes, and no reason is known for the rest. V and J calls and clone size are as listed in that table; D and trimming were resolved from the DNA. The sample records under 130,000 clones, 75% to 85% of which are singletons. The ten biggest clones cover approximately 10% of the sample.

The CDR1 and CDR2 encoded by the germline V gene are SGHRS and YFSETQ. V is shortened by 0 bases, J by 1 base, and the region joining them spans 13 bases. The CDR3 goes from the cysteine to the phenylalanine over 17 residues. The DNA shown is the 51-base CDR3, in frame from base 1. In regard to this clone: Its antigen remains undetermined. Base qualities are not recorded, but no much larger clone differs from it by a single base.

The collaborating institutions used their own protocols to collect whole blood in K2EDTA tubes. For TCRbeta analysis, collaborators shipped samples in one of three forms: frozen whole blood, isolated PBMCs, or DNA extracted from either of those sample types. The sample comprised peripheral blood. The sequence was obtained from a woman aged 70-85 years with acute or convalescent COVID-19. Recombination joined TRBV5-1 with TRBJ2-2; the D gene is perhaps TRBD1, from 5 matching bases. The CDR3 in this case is CASSLARTPLNTGELFF. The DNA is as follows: TGCGCCAGCAGCTTGGCTCGGACACCTCTGAACACCGGGGAGCTGTTTTTT.